This T cell receptor beta chain was found in a study of T cell changes during pregnancy in multiple sclerosis. The assay was immunoSEQ multiplex PCR, and TCRdb's table has in-frame clones only and misses some. Of tens of thousands of clones in the sample, 93% were seen once. This clone was recorded once. Germline V gene sequence: CDR1 SGDLS, CDR2 YYNGEE. V was clipped by 3 bases and J by 9 bases; unmatched bases: 12. The CDR3 runs to 15 residues. V gene TRBV9 combines with J gene TRBJ1-2; 9 bases agree with TRBD1. Here the sequenced sample was peripheral blood, taken in the second trimester of pregnancy. This receptor was identified in a female donor with multiple sclerosis, enrolled in a pregnancy study. DNA of the CDR3: TGTGCCAGCAGCGCCGAATACCGGGACAGGGACCGCTACACCTTC. Its translation: CASSAEYRDRDRYTF.